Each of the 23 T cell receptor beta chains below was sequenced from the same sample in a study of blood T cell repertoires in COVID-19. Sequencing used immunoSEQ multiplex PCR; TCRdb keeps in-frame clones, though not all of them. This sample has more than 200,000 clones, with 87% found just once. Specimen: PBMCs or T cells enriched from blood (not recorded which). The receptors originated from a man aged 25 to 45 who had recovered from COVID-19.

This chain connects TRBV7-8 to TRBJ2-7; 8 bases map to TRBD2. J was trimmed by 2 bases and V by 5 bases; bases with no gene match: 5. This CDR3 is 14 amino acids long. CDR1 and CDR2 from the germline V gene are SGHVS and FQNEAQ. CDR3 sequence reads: CASSPSGSAYEQYF. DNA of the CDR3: TGTGCCAGCAGCCCAAGCGGGAGTGCCTACGAGCAGTACTTC.

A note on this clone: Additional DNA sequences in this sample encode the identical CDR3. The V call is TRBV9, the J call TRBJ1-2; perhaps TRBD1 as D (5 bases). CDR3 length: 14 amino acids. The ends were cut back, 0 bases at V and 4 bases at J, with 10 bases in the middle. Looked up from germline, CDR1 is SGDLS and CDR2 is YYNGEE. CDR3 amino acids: CASSVGGGTYGYTF. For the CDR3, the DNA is TGTGCCAGCAGCGTAGGCGGGGGTACCTATGGCTACACCTTC.

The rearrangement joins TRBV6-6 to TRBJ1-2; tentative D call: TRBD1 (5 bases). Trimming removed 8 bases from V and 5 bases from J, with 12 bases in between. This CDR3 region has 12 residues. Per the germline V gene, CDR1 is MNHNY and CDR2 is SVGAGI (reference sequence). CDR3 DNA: TGTGCCAGCGCCCCGACAGATTATGGCTACACCTTC. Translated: CASAPTDYGYTF.

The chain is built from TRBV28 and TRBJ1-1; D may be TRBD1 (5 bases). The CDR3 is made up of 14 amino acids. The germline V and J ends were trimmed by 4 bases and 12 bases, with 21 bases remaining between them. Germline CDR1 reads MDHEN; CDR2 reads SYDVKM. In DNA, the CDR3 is TGTGCCAGCAGTTCTGGGTCGTTTTGGGGCGAGTCTTTCTTT. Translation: CASSSGSFWGESFF.

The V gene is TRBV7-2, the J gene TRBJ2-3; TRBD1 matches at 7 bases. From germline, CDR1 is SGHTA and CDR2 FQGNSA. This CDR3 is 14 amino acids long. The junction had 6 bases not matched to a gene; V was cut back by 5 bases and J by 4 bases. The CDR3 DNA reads TGTGCCAGCAGCCCCGACAGGGTATCAGATACGCAGTATTTT. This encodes CASSPDRVSDTQYF. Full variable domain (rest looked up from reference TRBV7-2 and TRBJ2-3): GAGVSQSPSNKVTEKGKDVELRCDPISGHTALYWYRQSLGQGLEFLIYFQGNSAPDKSGLPSDRFSAERTGGSVSTLTIQRTQQEDSAVYLCASSPDRVSDTQYFGPGTRLTVL.

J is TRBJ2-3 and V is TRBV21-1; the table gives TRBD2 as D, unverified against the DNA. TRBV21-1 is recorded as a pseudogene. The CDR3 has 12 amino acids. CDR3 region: CASSRLRWSQYF. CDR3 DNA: TGTGCCAGCAGCAGACTGAGGTGGTCGCAGTATTTT.

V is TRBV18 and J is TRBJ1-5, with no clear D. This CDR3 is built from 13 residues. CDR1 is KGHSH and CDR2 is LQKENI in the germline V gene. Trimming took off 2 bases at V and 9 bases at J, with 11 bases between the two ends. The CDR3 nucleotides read TGTGCCAGCTCACCAGAGGAATTGGGGCCCCAGCATTTT. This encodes CASSPEELGPQHF. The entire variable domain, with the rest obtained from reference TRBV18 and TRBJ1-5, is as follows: NAGVMQNPRHLVRRRGQEARLRCSPMKGHSHVYWYRQLPEEGLKFMVYLQKENIIDESGMPKERFSAEFPKEGPSILRIQQVVRGDSAAYFCASSPEELGPQHFGDGTRLSIL.

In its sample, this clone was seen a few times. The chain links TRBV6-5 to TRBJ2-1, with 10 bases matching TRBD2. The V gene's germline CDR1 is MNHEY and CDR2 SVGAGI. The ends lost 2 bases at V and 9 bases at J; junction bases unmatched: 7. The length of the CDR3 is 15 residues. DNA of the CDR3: TGTGCCAGCAGTTACGCGGTAGCGGGAGGCACTGAGCAGTTCTTC. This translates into CASSYAVAGGTEQFF.

The CDR3 loop is CASSKRAGVEKLGNEKLFF. The DNA for the CDR3 is TGTGCCAGCAGCAAAAGGGCGGGGGTTGAGAAACTCGGAAATGAAAAACTGTTTTTT. The V call is TRBV21-1, the J call TRBJ1-4. TRBV21-1 is noted as a pseudogene. This CDR3 comprises 19 residues.

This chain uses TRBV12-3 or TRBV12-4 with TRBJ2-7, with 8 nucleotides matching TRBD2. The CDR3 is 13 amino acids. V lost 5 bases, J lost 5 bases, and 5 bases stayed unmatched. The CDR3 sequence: CASSRDGGDEQYF. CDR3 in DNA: TGTGCCAGCAGTCGGGACGGGGGGGACGAGCAGTACTTC.

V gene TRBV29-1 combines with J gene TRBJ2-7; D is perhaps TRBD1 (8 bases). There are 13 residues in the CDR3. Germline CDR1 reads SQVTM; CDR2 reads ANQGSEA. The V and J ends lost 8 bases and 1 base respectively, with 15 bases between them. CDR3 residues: CSTGGGTSYEQYF. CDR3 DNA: TGCAGCACAGGGGGGGGGACTTCCTACGAGCAGTACTTC.

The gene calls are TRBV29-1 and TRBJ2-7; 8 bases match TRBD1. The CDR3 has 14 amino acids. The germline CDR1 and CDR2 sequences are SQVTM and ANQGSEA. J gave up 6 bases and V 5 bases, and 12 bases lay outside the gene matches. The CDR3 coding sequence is TGCAGCGTTTGCCCCGGGACAGGATCAGGCGAGCAGTACTTC. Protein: CSVCPGTGSGEQYF.

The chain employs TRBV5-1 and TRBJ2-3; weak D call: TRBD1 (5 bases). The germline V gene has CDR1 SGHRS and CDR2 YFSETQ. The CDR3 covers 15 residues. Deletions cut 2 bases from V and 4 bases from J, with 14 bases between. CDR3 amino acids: CASSFQGYTADTQYF. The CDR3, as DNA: TGCGCCAGCAGCTTCCAGGGTTACACGGCAGATACGCAGTATTTT.

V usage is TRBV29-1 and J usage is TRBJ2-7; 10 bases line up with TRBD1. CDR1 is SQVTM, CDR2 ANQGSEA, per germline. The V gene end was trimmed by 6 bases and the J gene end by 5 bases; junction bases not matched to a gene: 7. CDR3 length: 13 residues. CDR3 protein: CSVARDRGDEQYF. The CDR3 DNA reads TGCAGCGTGGCCCGGGACAGGGGCGACGAGCAGTACTTC.

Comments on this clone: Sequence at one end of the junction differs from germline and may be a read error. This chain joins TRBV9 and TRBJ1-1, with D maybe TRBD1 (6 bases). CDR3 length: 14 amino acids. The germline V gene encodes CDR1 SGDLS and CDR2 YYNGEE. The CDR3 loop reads CASSVAGGGQGLGF. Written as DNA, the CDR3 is TGTGCCAGCAGCGTAGCGGGCGGGGGACAAGGGCTGGGTTTT.

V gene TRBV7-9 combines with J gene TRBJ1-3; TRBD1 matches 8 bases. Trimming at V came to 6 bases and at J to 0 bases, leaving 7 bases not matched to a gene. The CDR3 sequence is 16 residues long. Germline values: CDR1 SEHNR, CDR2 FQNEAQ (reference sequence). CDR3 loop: CASSTPGGHSGNTIYF. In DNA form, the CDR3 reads TGTGCCAGCAGTACCCCAGGGGGCCACTCTGGAAACACCATATATTTT.

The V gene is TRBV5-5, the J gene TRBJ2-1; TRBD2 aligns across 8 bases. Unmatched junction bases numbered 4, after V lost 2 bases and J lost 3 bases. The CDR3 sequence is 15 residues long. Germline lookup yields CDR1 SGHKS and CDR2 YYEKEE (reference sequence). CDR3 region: CASSFGGAYYNEQFF. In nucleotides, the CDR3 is TGTGCCAGCAGCTTCGGGGGGGCCTACTACAATGAGCAGTTCTTC. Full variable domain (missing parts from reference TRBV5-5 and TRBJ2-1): DAGVTQSPTHLIKTRGQQVTLRCSPISGHKSVSWYQQVLGQGPQFIFQYYEKEERGRGNFPDRFSARQFPNYSSELNVNALLLGDSALYLCASSFGGAYYNEQFFGPGTRLTVL.

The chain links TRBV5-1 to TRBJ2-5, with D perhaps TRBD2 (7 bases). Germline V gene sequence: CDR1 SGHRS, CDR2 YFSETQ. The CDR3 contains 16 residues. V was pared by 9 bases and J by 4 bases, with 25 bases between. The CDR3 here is CATRATRGGEGETQYF. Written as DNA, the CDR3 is TGCGCCACCCGTGCGACCCGCGGGGGCGAAGGAGAGACCCAGTACTTC.

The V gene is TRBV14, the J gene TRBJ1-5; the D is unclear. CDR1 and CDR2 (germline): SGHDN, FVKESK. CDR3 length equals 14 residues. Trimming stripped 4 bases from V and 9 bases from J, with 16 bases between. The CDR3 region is CASSPDGRMAPQHF. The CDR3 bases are TGTGCCAGCAGCCCAGATGGGAGGATGGCGCCCCAGCATTTT. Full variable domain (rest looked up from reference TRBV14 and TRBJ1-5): EAGVTQFPSHSVIEKGQTVTLRCDPISGHDNLYWYRRVMGKEIKFLLHFVKESKQDESGMPNNRFLAERTGGTYSTLKVQPAELEDSGVYFCASSPDGRMAPQHFGDGTRLSIL.

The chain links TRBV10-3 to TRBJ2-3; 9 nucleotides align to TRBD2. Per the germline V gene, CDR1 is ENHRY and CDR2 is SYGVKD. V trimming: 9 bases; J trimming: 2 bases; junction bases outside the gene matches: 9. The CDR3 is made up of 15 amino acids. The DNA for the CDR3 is TGTGCCATGGGGGATAGCGGGGGTTACACAGATACGCAGTATTTT. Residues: CAMGDSGGYTDTQYF.

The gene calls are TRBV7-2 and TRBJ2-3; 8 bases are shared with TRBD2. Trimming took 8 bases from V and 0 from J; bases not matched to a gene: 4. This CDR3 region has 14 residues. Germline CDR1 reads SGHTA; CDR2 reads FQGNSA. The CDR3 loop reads CASLRGGSTDTQYF. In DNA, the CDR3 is TGTGCCAGCCTCCGGGGGGGAAGCACAGATACGCAGTATTTT.

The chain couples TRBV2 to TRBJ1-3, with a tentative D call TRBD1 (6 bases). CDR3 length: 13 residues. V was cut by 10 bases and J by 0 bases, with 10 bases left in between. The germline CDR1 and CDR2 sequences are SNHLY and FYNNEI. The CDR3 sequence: CAIGTHSGNTIYF. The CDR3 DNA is TGTGCCATCGGGACACACTCTGGAAACACCATATATTTT.

CDR3 region: CASSQGTPRNYGYTF. The CDR3 region has the DNA TGCGCCAGCAGCCAAGGGACTCCTCGTAACTATGGCTACACCTTC. The V gene is TRBV4-3, the J gene TRBJ1-2; D not resolved. The germline V gene has CDR1 LGHNA and CDR2 YSLEER. The CDR3 has 15 residues. Trimming took 1 base from V and 1 from J, leaving 10 bases between them.